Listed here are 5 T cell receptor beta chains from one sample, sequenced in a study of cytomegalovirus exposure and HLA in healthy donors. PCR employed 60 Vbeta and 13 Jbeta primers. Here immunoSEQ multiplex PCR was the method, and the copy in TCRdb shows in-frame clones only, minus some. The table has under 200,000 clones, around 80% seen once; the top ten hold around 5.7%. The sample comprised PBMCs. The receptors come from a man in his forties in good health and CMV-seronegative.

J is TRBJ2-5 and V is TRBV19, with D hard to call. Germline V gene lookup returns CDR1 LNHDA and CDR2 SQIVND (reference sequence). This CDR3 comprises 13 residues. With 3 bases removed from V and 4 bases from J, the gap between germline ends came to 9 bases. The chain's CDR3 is CASSIRMGETQYF. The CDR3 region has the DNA TGTGCCAGTAGTATCAGGATGGGAGAGACCCAGTACTTC.

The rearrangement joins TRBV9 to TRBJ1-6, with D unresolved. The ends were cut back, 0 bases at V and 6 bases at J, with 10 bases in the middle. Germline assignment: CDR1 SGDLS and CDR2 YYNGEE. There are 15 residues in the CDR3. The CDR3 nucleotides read TGTGCCAGCAGCGTAGATCAGGTCGGTAATTCACCCCTCCACTTT. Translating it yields CASSVDQVGNSPLHF.

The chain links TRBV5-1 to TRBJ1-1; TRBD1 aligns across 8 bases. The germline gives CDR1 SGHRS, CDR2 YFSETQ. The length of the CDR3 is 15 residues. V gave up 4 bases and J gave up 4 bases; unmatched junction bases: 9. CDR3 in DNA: TGCGCCAGCAGCCCACTGACAGGGGCGGGCACTGAAGCTTTCTTT. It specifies CASSPLTGAGTEAFF.

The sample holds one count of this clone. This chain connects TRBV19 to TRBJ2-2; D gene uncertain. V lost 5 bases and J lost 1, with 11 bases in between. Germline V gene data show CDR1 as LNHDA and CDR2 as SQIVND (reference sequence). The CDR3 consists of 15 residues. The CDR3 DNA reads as TGTGCCAGTAGTTCCTCGAGGAGGAACACCGGGGAGCTGTTTTTT. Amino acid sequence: CASSSSRRNTGELFF. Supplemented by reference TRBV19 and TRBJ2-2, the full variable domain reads DGGITQSPKYLFRKEGQNVTLSCEQNLNHDAMYWYRQDPGQGLRLIYYSQIVNDFQKGDIAEGYSVSREKKESFPLTVTSAQKNPTAFYLCASSSSRRNTGELFFGEGSRLTVL.

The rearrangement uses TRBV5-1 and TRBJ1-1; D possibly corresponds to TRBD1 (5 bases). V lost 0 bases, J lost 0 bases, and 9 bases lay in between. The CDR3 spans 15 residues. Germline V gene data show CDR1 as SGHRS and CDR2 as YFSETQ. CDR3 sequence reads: CASSLGGTMNTEAFF. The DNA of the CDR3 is TGCGCCAGCAGCTTGGGCGGGACGATGAACACTGAAGCTTTCTTT.